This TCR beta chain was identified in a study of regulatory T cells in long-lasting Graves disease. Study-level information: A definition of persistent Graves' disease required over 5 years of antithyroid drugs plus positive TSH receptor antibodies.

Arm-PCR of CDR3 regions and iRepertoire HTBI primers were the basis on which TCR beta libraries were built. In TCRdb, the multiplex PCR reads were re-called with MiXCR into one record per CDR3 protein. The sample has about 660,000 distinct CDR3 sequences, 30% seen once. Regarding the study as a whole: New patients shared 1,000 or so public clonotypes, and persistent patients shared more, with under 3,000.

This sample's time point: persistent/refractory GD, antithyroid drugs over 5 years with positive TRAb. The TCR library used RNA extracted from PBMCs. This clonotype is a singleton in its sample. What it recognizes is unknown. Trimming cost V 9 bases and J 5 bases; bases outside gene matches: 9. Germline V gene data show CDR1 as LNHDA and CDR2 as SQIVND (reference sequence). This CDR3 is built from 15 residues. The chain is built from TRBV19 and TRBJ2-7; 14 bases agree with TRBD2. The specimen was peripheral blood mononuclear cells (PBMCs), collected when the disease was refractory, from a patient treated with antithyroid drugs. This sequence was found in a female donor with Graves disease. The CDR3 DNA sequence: TGTGCCAGCCACCCGGGACTAGCGGGAGTCGACGAGCAGTACTTC. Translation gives CASHPGLAGVDEQYF.